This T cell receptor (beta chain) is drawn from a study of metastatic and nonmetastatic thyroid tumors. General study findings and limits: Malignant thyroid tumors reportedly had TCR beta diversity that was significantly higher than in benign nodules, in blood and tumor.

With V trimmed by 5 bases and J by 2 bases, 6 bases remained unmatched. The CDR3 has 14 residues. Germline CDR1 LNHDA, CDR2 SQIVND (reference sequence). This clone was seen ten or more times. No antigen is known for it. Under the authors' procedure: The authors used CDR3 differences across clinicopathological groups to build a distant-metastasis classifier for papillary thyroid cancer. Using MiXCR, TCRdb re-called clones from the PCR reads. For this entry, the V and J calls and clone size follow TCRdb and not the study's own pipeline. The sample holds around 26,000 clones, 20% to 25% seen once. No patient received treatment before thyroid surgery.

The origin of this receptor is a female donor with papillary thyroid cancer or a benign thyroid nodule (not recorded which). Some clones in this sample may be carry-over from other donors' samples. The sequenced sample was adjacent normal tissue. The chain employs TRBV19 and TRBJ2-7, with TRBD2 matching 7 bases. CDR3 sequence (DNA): TGTGCCAGTAGTGATAGGGAGGGAACCTACGAGCAGTACTTC. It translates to CASSDREGTYEQYF.